This T cell receptor (beta chain) was recovered during a study of T cell changes during pregnancy in multiple sclerosis. Measured with immunoSEQ multiplex PCR; TCRdb has only the in-frame clones, and not every one. The table shows about 30,000 clones, with roughly 93% occurring only once. V trimming: 8 bases; J trimming: 2 bases; junction bases outside the gene matches: 5. The germline CDR1 and CDR2 sequences are MNHEY and SMNVEV (reference sequence). The CDR3 spans 14 residues. This clonotype was obtained from a female donor in good health, enrolled as a control in a pregnancy study. This chain links TRBV27 with TRBJ2-1, with 8 bases identical to TRBD2. The starting material was peripheral blood, obtained in the second trimester of pregnancy. The CDR3, as DNA: TGTGCCAGCGGGTTAGCGGGAACCTACAATGAGCAGTTCTTC. This sequence encodes CASGLAGTYNEQFF.